This entry concerns a single TCR beta chain. This clone came up a few times. It lacks a known antigen. Base-call qualities are not available, and no considerably larger clone is one nucleotide away. Per the publication, the treatment or condition label means: roughly 20 received Ad26.COV2.S at low or high dose, single or two shots; about five received placebo; per-sample allocation not given. For vaccine and placebo recipients, repertoires were sequenced using samples collected on day 63 after the first injection. In Cohort 1b, 20 to 25 adults aged 18-55 years were enrolled at a single site in Boston, USA, between 29 July and 7 August 2020. As a vaccine, Ad26.COV2.S was a replication-incompetent adenovirus type 26 vector that expressed a prefusion-stabilized SARS-CoV-2 spike protein derived from the original Wuhan strain. The CDR3 sequence holds 13 residues, the cysteine and phenylalanine included. This entry keeps only the CDR3 DNA: 39 bases, framed from base 1. The CDR1 and CDR2 encoded by the germline V gene are SGHRS and YFSETQ. V loses 0 bases, J loses 2 bases, and the germline ends lie 5 bases apart.

The sample belongs to a study of Ad26.COV2.S vaccination and SARS-CoV-2 variants (dated by TCRdb to about 2021). As for the study more broadly: Vaccine-arm donors came from COV1001, a multicentre, randomized, double-blind, placebo-controlled phase I-IIa trial of Ad26.COV2.S in healthy adults. The TCR-sequenced set comprised about 32 samples: about 19 Ad26.COV2.S vaccine recipients, 5 placebo recipients and 8 SARS-CoV-2 convalescent individuals. Participants in the trial were split at random into five groups of five each, receiving low-dose or high-dose Ad26.COV2.S once or twice, or else placebo on both occasions. TCRbeta repertoire sequencing served as the tool for gauging how specific and how broad the SARS-CoV-2-reactive T cell receptors were following Ad26.COV2.S vaccination. Throughout the experiments and outcome assessment, investigators stayed blinded to trial group allocation. Ad26.COV2.S was administered intramuscularly at a dose of 5x10^10 or 1x10^11 viral particles, either as one shot or as two shots given 56 days apart.

Broad study findings and their caveats: Ad26.COV2.S recipients had higher spike-specific TCR breadth than placebo recipients (P = 0.0014). The study lacked the statistical power to compare responses across vaccine doses or regimens. Substantial breadth of spike-specific CD8+ and CD4+ T cell responses was reported after vaccination. Vaccine and placebo recipients had similar non-spike TCR breadth, a finding consistent with the vaccine containing only spike. According to the authors, total T cell responses may have been underestimated by the TCR breadth and depth analyses.

TCRbeta CDR3 regions were sequenced with the immunoSEQ Assay. After extraction, genomic DNA underwent amplification by bias-controlled multiplex PCR, followed by high-throughput sequencing. In the source study's methods: To quantify the absolute abundance of every unique TCRbeta CDR3 region, sequences were collapsed and filtered. T cell fraction was estimated by normalizing TCRbeta template counts to usable DNA, with usable DNA measured through amplification of reference genes found in all nucleated cells. Repertoire TCRs were annotated as SARS-CoV-2-specific by exact matching of V gene, CDR3 amino acid sequence and J gene to a known reactive TCR set. The reference SARS-CoV-2 TCR set came from MIRA and was filtered for enrichment in COVID-19-positive ImmuneCODE repertoires, removing public or cross-reactive TCRs. Using the MIRA antigens, annotated TCRs were further analysed by specific ORF or by position within an ORF. Breadth was defined as the number of annotated unique rearrangements divided by the total number of unique productive rearrangements, and depth was defined as the summed frequency of the annotated unique rearrangements. Two-sided Wilcoxon rank-sum tests were used to compare TCR breadth between groups. The table was pulled from immuneACCESS by TCRdb, which kept in-frame rearrangements only. Such tables lose some clones; where checked, under half of the loss comes from unresolved V genes, and the rest has no known cause. V, J and clone size were drawn from that table, and D and trimming were deduced from the DNA. Within this sample are hundreds of thousands of clones, with about 90% of them counted one time only. Together, the top ten hold around 1.5% of the sample.

The sequence was collected from a person between 18 and 65 years old who received the Ad26.COV2.S COVID-19 vaccine or a placebo. The sequencing here drew on peripheral blood, taken in a trial of Ad26.COV2.S vaccine versus placebo. The V gene is TRBV5-1 and the J gene is TRBJ1-2; a confident D gene designation cannot be given. DNA sequence: TGCGCCAGCAGCTTGGGGACCAACTATGGCTACACCTTC. This sequence encodes CASSLGTNYGYTF.